This T cell receptor beta chain was recovered during a study of T-cell memory formation after mild COVID-19. Study information: TCR clusters mostly belonged to single donors. Study-level findings and limits: Shrinking CD4+ clones resided mostly in CM and EM, and CD8+ ones in EMRA. Clones shrinking between day 15 and 85 showed a balanced CD4/CD8 split, and those that grew later tilted toward CD4+.

The CDR3 contains 16 residues. The ends lost 1 base at V and 2 bases at J; junction bases unmatched: 6. The germline gives CDR1 SGHTA, CDR2 FQGNSA. 5'RACE with constant-segment primers built TCRalpha and TCRbeta cDNA libraries with UMIs. One entry per CDR3 protein, called by TCRdb with MiXCR from the 5' RACE reads. This sample has about 140,000 distinct CDR3 sequences, with approximately 21% found just once. A note on this clonotype: Its antigen is currently unknown.

This sequence originates from an adult woman who had mild COVID-19 (a few samples of this study predate the infection). Cell type and time point are not known. J is TRBJ2-3 and V is TRBV7-2, with 7 bases fitting TRBD2. The sequencing input was PBMCs or a T cell subset sorted from them (not recorded which). The DNA of the CDR3 is TGTGCCAGCAGCTTAGGGGGCGGGAGAGCCACAGATACGCAGTATTTT. It codes for CASSLGGGRATDTQYF.